The next 19 T cell receptor beta chains were all read from a single sample in a study of T cell responses to AZD1222 COVID-19 vaccine. Generated by immunoSEQ multiplex PCR, the TCRdb table keeps only in-frame clones and is missing some. This table has 150,000 to 200,000 clones, 90% to 95% appearing once. The sample here was peripheral blood, taken on day 0 of AZD1222 vaccination. The receptors derive from an adult in good health.

J is TRBJ2-7 and V is TRBV19; tentatively, D is TRBD1 (5 bases). The V gene's germline CDR1 is LNHDA and CDR2 SQIVND (reference sequence). The CDR3 is 11 residues long. Trimming took 8 bases from V and 3 from J, leaving 8 bases between them. CDR3 sequence (DNA): TGTGCCAGTGGCGACAGCTACGAGCAGTACTTC. Translation: CASGDSYEQYF.

The CDR3, as DNA: TGTGCCAGCAGTTTATCAGGCGAGCAGTACTTC. Protein: CASSLSGEQYF. The chain has TRBV27 and TRBJ2-7; D gene uncertain. Germline V gives CDR1 MNHEY, CDR2 SMNVEV (reference sequence). The CDR3 totals 11 residues. Between the trimmed V and J ends, which lost 0 bases and 6 bases, there was a span of 3 bases.

The chain couples TRBV7-9 to TRBJ1-2; D may be TRBD1 (5 bases). The CDR3 totals 16 residues. In germline, CDR1 is SEHNR, CDR2 FQNEAQ (reference sequence). The ends were cut back, 1 base at V and 4 bases at J, with 16 bases in the middle. Here the CDR3 reads CASSLDFAAGLYGYTF. In DNA form, the CDR3 reads TGTGCCAGCAGCTTAGACTTTGCCGCAGGGCTCTATGGCTACACCTTC.

The V gene is TRBV19, the J gene TRBJ1-1; D gene ambiguous. V dropped 6 bases and J dropped 2 bases, with 13 bases sitting between them. The CDR3 spans 14 residues. Germline V gene sequence: CDR1 LNHDA, CDR2 SQIVND (reference sequence). This CDR3 is CASRDSLPNTEAFF. The CDR3 DNA reads as TGTGCCAGTAGAGACTCATTACCCAACACTGAAGCTTTCTTT.

The rearrangement links TRBV5-4 to TRBJ1-2; TRBD1 aligns across 7 bases. V lost 1 base to trimming and J lost 1 base; unmatched junction nucleotides: 4. Germline V gene lookup returns CDR1 SGHNT and CDR2 YYREEE (reference sequence). The CDR3 is 15 residues long. In DNA, the CDR3 is TGTGCCAGCAGCTTGCAAGACAGGGTTAACTATGGCTACACCTTC. Its translation is CASSLQDRVNYGYTF.

The CDR3 region is CASSIDQGSQPQHF. CDR3 DNA sequence: TGTGCCAGTAGTATTGATCAAGGGTCTCAGCCCCAGCATTTT. This rearrangement joins TRBV19 to TRBJ1-5, with D unresolved. In germline, CDR1 is LNHDA, CDR2 SQIVND (reference sequence). The ends were cut back, 3 bases at V and 6 bases at J, with 12 bases in the middle. The CDR3 spans 14 residues.

The chain uses TRBV24-1 and TRBJ1-3; D gene unclear. CDR1 and CDR2 from the germline V gene are KGHDR and SFDVKD. V lost 4 bases, J lost 7 bases, and 16 bases lay in between. The CDR3 contains 15 residues. The chain's CDR3 is CATSDPSLGRNTIYF. DNA of the CDR3: TGTGCCACCAGTGACCCTTCTCTCGGAAGGAACACCATATATTTT.

This clone was seen a single time. The V gene is TRBV5-1, the J gene TRBJ2-5; D possibly corresponds to TRBD1 (7 bases). V was pared by 3 bases and J by 5 bases, with 11 bases between. CDR3 length: 13 amino acids. Germline assignment: CDR1 SGHRS and CDR2 YFSETQ. The CDR3 region has the DNA TGCGCCAGCAGCTCACAGGGGAGGGAGACCCAGTACTTC. Its protein product is CASSSQGRETQYF.

V and J are TRBV6-6 and TRBJ1-1; TRBD1 matches at 7 bases. This CDR3 region has 13 residues. V trimming: 6 bases; J trimming: 4 bases; junction bases outside the gene matches: 5. The germline CDR1 and CDR2 sequences are MNHNY and SVGAGI (reference sequence). CDR3 in amino acids: CASSRDSRTEAFF. DNA of the CDR3: TGTGCCAGCAGCCGGGACAGCCGCACTGAAGCTTTCTTT.

The chain combines TRBV5-4 with TRBJ2-1, with 9 positions matching TRBD2. CDR1 SGHNT and CDR2 YYREEE come from the germline V gene (reference sequence). V lost 7 bases and J lost 1; bases outside the gene matches: 6. The CDR3 extends over 15 amino acids. The CDR3 is CASGRLAVSYNEQFF. The DNA for the CDR3 is TGTGCCAGCGGGAGACTAGCGGTGTCCTACAATGAGCAGTTCTTC. The full variable domain, its missing parts supplied by reference TRBV5-4 and TRBJ2-1, is ETGVTQSPTHLIKTRGQQVTLRCSSQSGHNTVSWYQQALGQGPQFIFQYYREEENGRGNFPPRFSGLQFPNYSSELNVNALELDDSALYLCASGRLAVSYNEQFFGPGTRLTVL.

This chain joins TRBV6-4 and TRBJ2-7; 9 bases are a match to TRBD2. From germline, CDR1 is MRHNA and CDR2 SNTAGT. This CDR3 spans 15 amino acids. Germline trimming cut 5 bases from V and 2 bases from J; bases unmatched to any gene: 7. CDR3 loop: CASSPNSGSTYEQYF. As DNA, the CDR3 is TGTGCCAGCAGTCCTAATAGCGGGAGCACCTACGAGCAGTACTTC.

V is TRBV5-5 and J is TRBJ1-1; 8 nucleotides match TRBD1. Germline loops: CDR1 SGHKS, CDR2 YYEKEE (reference sequence). V lost 4 bases, J lost 5 bases, and 7 bases stayed unmatched. The CDR3 spans 14 residues. In nucleotides, the CDR3 is TGTGCCAGCAGCGCCGACAGGGGTTGGACTGAAGCTTTCTTT. This sequence encodes CASSADRGWTEAFF.

This clone was counted once. The chain has TRBV9 and TRBJ2-3; D gene uncertain. V lost 4 bases and J lost 8, with 11 bases in between. The CDR3 runs 12 residues. CDR1 SGDLS and CDR2 YYNGEE come from the germline V gene. CDR3 nucleotides: TGTGCCAGCAGCCCATCCTCGGGTACGCAGTATTTT. Translation: CASSPSSGTQYF.

The V and J genes are TRBV30 and TRBJ1-5, with 7 bases matching TRBD1. Unmatched junction bases numbered 3, after V lost 1 base and J lost 0 bases. CDR1 GTSNPN and CDR2 SVGIG come from the germline V gene (reference sequence). The CDR3 length is 15 residues. This CDR3 is CAWSDGTASNQPQHF. The CDR3 DNA follows: TGTGCCTGGAGTGACGGGACAGCTAGCAATCAGCCCCAGCATTTT.

The chain employs TRBV28 and TRBJ1-2; no clear D gene. The CDR3 spans 10 residues. Germline V gene data show CDR1 as MDHEN and CDR2 as SYDVKM. V gave up 4 bases and J gave up 8 bases, with 5 bases separating them. The CDR3 spells CASSSKGYTF. CDR3 DNA sequence: TGTGCCAGCAGTTCGAAGGGCTACACCTTC.

This chain joins TRBV12-3 or TRBV12-4 and TRBJ2-1; D might be TRBD2 (5 bases). Trimming left V 6 bases short and J 5 bases short, with 11 bases between. This CDR3 contains 13 residues. The CDR3 reads CASRVRADNEQFF. Written as DNA, the CDR3 is TGTGCCAGCAGGGTGCGGGCAGACAATGAGCAGTTCTTC.

The chain couples TRBV29-1 to TRBJ2-2, with D unresolved. CDR1 is SQVTM, CDR2 ANQGSEA, per germline. Trimming removed 6 bases at V and 3 bases at J, with 11 bases between. The CDR3 consists of 13 residues. The CDR3 DNA follows: TGCAGCGTCCGTCGAACAGACACCGGGGAGCTGTTTTTT. Encoded protein: CSVRRTDTGELFF.

This chain uses TRBV6-5 with TRBJ2-3; 12 nucleotides agree with TRBD2. Per the germline V gene, CDR1 is MNHEY and CDR2 is SVGAGI. The CDR3 is 14 residues long. V lost 8 bases and J lost 6; bases outside the gene matches: 6. The DNA for the CDR3 is TGTGCCAGCCACACTAGCGGGGGGAGGGATACGCAGTATTTT. It translates to CASHTSGGRDTQYF.

The chain joins TRBV4-1 to TRBJ2-7; 8 positions agree with TRBD1. This CDR3 has 11 residues. Germline V gives CDR1 MGHRA, CDR2 YSYEKL. V lost 4 bases to trimming and J lost 9 bases; unmatched junction nucleotides: 2. The CDR3 region has the DNA TGCGCCAGCAGCCCGGGGACAGGGCAGTACTTC. This codes for CASSPGTGQYF.